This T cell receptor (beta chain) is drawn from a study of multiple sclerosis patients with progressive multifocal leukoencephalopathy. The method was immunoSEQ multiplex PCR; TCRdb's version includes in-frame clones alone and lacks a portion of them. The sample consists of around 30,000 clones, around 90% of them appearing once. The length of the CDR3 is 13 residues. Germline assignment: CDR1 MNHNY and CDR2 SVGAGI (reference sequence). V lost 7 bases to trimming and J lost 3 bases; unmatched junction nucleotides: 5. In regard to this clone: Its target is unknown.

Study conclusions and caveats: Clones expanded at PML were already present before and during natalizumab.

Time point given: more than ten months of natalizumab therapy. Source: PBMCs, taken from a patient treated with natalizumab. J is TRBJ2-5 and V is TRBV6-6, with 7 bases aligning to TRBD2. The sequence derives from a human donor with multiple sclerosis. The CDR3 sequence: CASKLGGEETQYF. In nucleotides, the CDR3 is TGTGCCAGCAAGCTTGGGGGGGAAGAGACCCAGTACTTC.